This passage covers 26 T cell receptor beta chains from one sample sequenced in a study of long-term antiretroviral therapy in people with HIV. Survey-level resolution applied to immunoSEQ assay v3.0. Clones were read by immunoSEQ multiplex PCR, and TCRdb kept only the in-frame ones, dropping some. This table has some 16,000 clones, roughly 80% appearing once. Sequenced here: unsorted PBMCs, sampled less than 2.2 years before starting antiretroviral therapy. These receptors all stem from a young man with HIV.

CDR3 protein: CASSLEVWSEQNTEAFF. For the CDR3, the DNA is TGTGCCAGCAGCTTAGAAGTTTGGTCAGAGCAGAACACTGAAGCTTTCTTT. This sequence joins TRBV11-2 and TRBJ1-1, with D uncertain. The V gene lost 0 bases and the J gene lost 1 base, with 15 bases spanning the gap. Germline CDR1 SGHAT, CDR2 FQNNGV. The length of the CDR3 is 17 residues. The full variable domain, completed using reference TRBV11-2 and TRBJ1-1, is EAGVAQSPRYKIIEKRQSVAFWCNPISGHATLYWYQQILGQGPKLLIQFQNNGVVDDSQLPKDRFSAERLKGVDSTLKIQPAKLEDSAVYLCASSLEVWSEQNTEAFFGQGTRLTVV.

V is TRBV4-3 and J is TRBJ2-1; D may be TRBD2 (5 bases). The V gene's germline CDR1 is LGHNA and CDR2 YSLEER. V lost 3 bases to trimming and J lost 9 bases, with 21 bases between them. This CDR3 is built from 16 residues. CDR3 sequence: CASSQERGLAASEQFF. The CDR3 nucleotides are TGCGCCAGCAGCCAGGAGAGAGGTCTAGCAGCCAGTGAGCAGTTCTTC.

This clone was counted once. The V call is TRBV19, the J call TRBJ2-5, with D maybe TRBD2 (5 bases). The CDR3 is made up of 15 amino acids. V gave up 5 bases and J gave up 4 bases, with 17 bases separating them. The germline gives CDR1 LNHDA, CDR2 SQIVND (reference sequence). The CDR3 DNA reads as TGTGCCAGTAGTCTCAGCTCGGGGTTTCCAGAGACCCAGTACTTC. Protein: CASSLSSGFPETQYF.

This clone turned up a few times. CDR3 residues: CASSGGQGYEQYF. For the CDR3, the DNA is TGCGCCAGCAGCGGGGGACAGGGCTACGAGCAGTACTTC. The V call is TRBV5-1, the J call TRBJ2-7, with 9 bases that match TRBD1. The V and J ends lost 4 bases and 3 bases, in that order; junction bases with no gene match: 2. Germline V CDR1 and CDR2: SGHRS, YFSETQ. The CDR3 extends over 13 amino acids.

This chain connects TRBV9 to TRBJ1-5; D ambiguous. The V end was cut by 4 bases, the J end by 6 bases, with 11 bases between. The length of the CDR3 is 13 residues. The germline V gene encodes CDR1 SGDLS and CDR2 YYNGEE. The CDR3 DNA is TGTGCCAGCAGCCCTTCCCCCGGTCAGCCCCAGCATTTT. Protein: CASSPSPGQPQHF.

The CDR3: CASSQDLGTYNEQFF. The CDR3 region has the DNA TGTGCCAGCAGCCAGGACCTAGGGACCTACAATGAGCAGTTCTTC. This chain joins TRBV5-4 and TRBJ2-1; D unresolved. The CDR3 length is 15 residues. Germline assignment: CDR1 SGHNT and CDR2 YYREEE (reference sequence). V lost 4 bases and J lost 2, with 13 bases in between.

The chain uses TRBV11-2 and TRBJ2-7; no firm D call. CDR1 and CDR2 (germline): SGHAT, FQNNGV. CDR3 length: 15 residues. V was cut by 1 base and J by 2 bases, with 12 bases left in between. The CDR3 nucleotides read TGTGCCAGCAGCTTAGCGGAAGGATTTACCTACGAGCAGTACTTC. Protein product: CASSLAEGFTYEQYF.

V usage is TRBV30 and J usage is TRBJ2-1; 9 positions match TRBD2. Germline V gives CDR1 GTSNPN, CDR2 SVGIG (reference sequence). Trimming cost V 0 bases and J 2 bases; bases outside gene matches: 8. The CDR3 is made up of 17 amino acids. CDR3 amino acids: CAWSVAGGGGPYNEQFF. The CDR3 DNA reads TGTGCCTGGAGTGTAGCGGGAGGAGGAGGGCCCTACAATGAGCAGTTCTTC.

The chain uses TRBV28 and TRBJ2-7, with D perhaps given as TRBD1 or TRBD2 (5 bases each). The V end was cut by 3 bases, the J end by 1 base, with 13 bases between. The CDR3 has 15 amino acids. The germline V gene has CDR1 MDHEN and CDR2 SYDVKM. CDR3 amino acids: CASSFGQGPSYEQYF. In DNA form, the CDR3 reads TGTGCCAGCAGTTTCGGGCAGGGACCTTCCTACGAGCAGTACTTC.

The chain has TRBV11-2 and TRBJ1-2, with no clear D. The CDR3 consists of 14 residues. V lost 0 bases to trimming and J lost 6 bases, with 11 bases between them. CDR1 SGHAT and CDR2 FQNNGV come from the germline V gene. CDR3 bases: TGTGCCAGCAGCTTAGATTTGAAGGGAAATGGCTACACCTTC. Translation: CASSLDLKGNGYTF.

The chain uses TRBV7-2 and TRBJ2-2; a weak D match, TRBD2 (5 bases). V dropped 0 bases and J dropped 8 bases, with 13 bases sitting between them. The CDR3 has 15 amino acids. Germline-derived CDR1 and CDR2 are SGHTA and FQGNSA. The CDR3: CASSLAPGLGGELFF. In DNA form, the CDR3 reads TGTGCCAGCAGCTTAGCTCCCGGACTCGGGGGGGAGCTGTTTTTT.

The chain has TRBV27 and TRBJ1-6; TRBD1 might be the D (6 bases). V was shortened by 4 bases and J by 7 bases, with 14 bases between the two germline ends. CDR3 length equals 15 residues. Germline V gives CDR1 MNHEY, CDR2 SMNVEV (reference sequence). The CDR3: CASSSRPGENSPLHF. CDR3 sequence (DNA): TGTGCCAGCAGTTCCAGGCCAGGGGAAAATTCACCCCTCCACTTT.

The chain has TRBV27 and TRBJ2-7, with TRBD2 matching 12 bases. J gave up 3 bases and V 8 bases, and 5 bases lay outside the gene matches. There are 14 residues in the CDR3. Germline-derived CDR1 and CDR2 are MNHEY and SMNVEV (reference sequence). The CDR3: CASSPTSGGYEQYF. In nucleotides, the CDR3 is TGTGCCAGCTCCCCGACTAGCGGGGGCTACGAGCAGTACTTC.

The chain carries TRBV27 and TRBJ2-3; D is unclear. Trimming stripped 7 bases from V and 0 bases from J, with 14 bases between. The germline V gene encodes CDR1 MNHEY and CDR2 SMNVEV (reference sequence). The CDR3 totals 15 residues. The CDR3 protein is CASKAERLSTDTQYF. The DNA for the CDR3 is TGTGCCAGCAAGGCAGAGAGACTTAGCACAGATACGCAGTATTTT.

This clone was counted a few times. The CDR3 DNA is TGCGCCAGCGGGGACCCCTCGCAAGGCTACACCTTC. Protein sequence: CASGDPSQGYTF. The chain joins TRBV5-1 to TRBJ1-2; the D gene is possibly TRBD1 (5 bases). The CDR3 has 12 amino acids. Germline loops: CDR1 SGHRS, CDR2 YFSETQ. V was trimmed by 7 bases and J by 8 bases, leaving 15 bases between them. The entire variable domain, with the rest obtained from reference TRBV5-1 and TRBJ1-2, is as follows: KAGVTQTPRYLIKTRGQQVTLSCSPISGHRSVSWYQQTPGQGLQFLFEYFSETQRNKGNFPGRFSGRQFSNSRSEMNVSTLELGDSALYLCASGDPSQGYTFGSGTRLTVV.

The chain is built from TRBV5-4 and TRBJ1-1; D call uncertain. CDR1 and CDR2 (germline): SGHNT, YYREEE (reference sequence). The CDR3 extends over 13 amino acids. V dropped 0 bases and J dropped 11 bases, with 14 bases sitting between them. The CDR3 bases are TGTGCCAGCAGCTTGGCCGGGGTCCCTGGGGCTTTCTTT. Its protein product is CASSLAGVPGAFF.

This clone turned up a few times. The V call is TRBV25-1, the J call TRBJ1-5, with a possible D match to TRBD1 (6 bases). V lost 2 bases, J lost 7 bases, and 9 bases lay in between. The CDR3 extends over 13 amino acids. Looked up from germline, CDR1 is MGHDK and CDR2 is SYGVNS. Here the CDR3 DNA reads TGTGCCAGCAGTGAACGAAGGGGGCAGCCCCAGCATTTT. It is translated as CASSERRGQPQHF.

The V call is TRBV5-4, the J call TRBJ1-2, with 8 bases that match TRBD1. The ends lost 5 bases at V and 12 bases at J; junction bases unmatched: 12. The V gene's germline CDR1 is SGHNT and CDR2 YYREEE (reference sequence). The CDR3 loop spans 13 amino acids. The CDR3 DNA is TGTGCCAGCAGTGACTGGGACAGGCGAGGAAACACCTTC. Its translation is CASSDWDRRGNTF.

The V call is TRBV7-8, the J call TRBJ1-3; possible D gene TRBD1, 5 bases. The CDR3 covers 16 residues. Germline V gene sequence: CDR1 SGHVS, CDR2 FQNEAQ. The ends were cut back, 0 bases at V and 1 base at J, with 10 bases in the middle. This chain's CDR3 is CASSLAPQGSGNTIYF. DNA for the CDR3: TGTGCCAGCAGCTTAGCACCTCAGGGTTCTGGAAACACCATATATTTT. The complete variable domain, with remaining parts taken from reference TRBV7-8 and TRBJ1-3, reads GAGVSQSPRYKVAKRGQDVALRCDPISGHVSLFWYQQALGQGPEFLTYFQNEAQLDKSGLPSDRFFAERPEGSVSTLKIQRTQQEDSAVYLCASSLAPQGSGNTIYFGEGSWLTVV.

The chain couples TRBV7-3 to TRBJ2-7; no clear D. With 7 bases removed from V and 3 bases from J, the gap between germline ends came to 16 bases. The length of the CDR3 is 14 residues. Per germline, CDR1 SGHTA and CDR2 FQGTGA. CDR3 protein: CASTSGPGIYEQYF. The CDR3 coding sequence is TGTGCCAGCACCTCGGGTCCCGGTATCTACGAGCAGTACTTC.

This clone has a single count. The chain uses TRBV18 and TRBJ1-1, with 9 bases aligning to TRBD1. Germline trimming cut 4 bases from V and 7 bases from J; bases unmatched to any gene: 4. In germline, CDR1 is KGHSH, CDR2 LQKENI. The CDR3 is made up of 13 amino acids. This chain's CDR3 is CASSRTGGNEAFF. DNA for the CDR3: TGTGCCAGCTCACGTACAGGGGGCAATGAAGCTTTCTTT.

Within the sample, this clone is large. The rearrangement joins TRBV11-2 to TRBJ2-7; the D is unclear. This CDR3 spans 12 amino acids. Per germline, CDR1 SGHAT and CDR2 FQNNGV. Between the trimmed V and J ends, which lost 4 bases and 3 bases, there was a span of 7 bases. The CDR3 protein is CASSSQSYEQYF. Written as DNA, the CDR3 is TGTGCCAGCAGCTCACAGAGCTACGAGCAGTACTTC.

The chain links TRBV14 to TRBJ1-4; TRBD1 aligns across 8 bases. Per germline, CDR1 SGHDN and CDR2 FVKESK. The CDR3 has 15 residues. Trimming cost V 3 bases and J 4 bases; bases outside gene matches: 4. In nucleotides, the CDR3 is TGTGCCAGCAGCCAGAACAGGGGGAGTAATGAAAAACTGTTTTTT. This gives the protein CASSQNRGSNEKLFF.

This clone was detected only a few times. J is TRBJ1-2 and V is TRBV18; no firm D call. The germline V and J ends were trimmed by 5 bases and 1 base, with 5 bases remaining between them. CDR1 and CDR2 from the germline V gene are KGHSH and LQKENI. The CDR3 loop spans 12 amino acids. The CDR3 sequence: CASSYDNYGYTF. The DNA of the CDR3 is TGTGCCAGCTCATATGATAACTATGGCTACACCTTC.

The chain carries TRBV28 and TRBJ2-7, with 7 bases aligning to TRBD2. The V and J ends lost 3 bases and 3 bases, in that order; junction bases with no gene match: 2. Per germline, CDR1 MDHEN and CDR2 SYDVKM. This CDR3 comprises 13 residues. CDR3 bases: TGTGCCAGCAGTTTTTCGGGGGGCTACGAGCAGTACTTC. Protein product: CASSFSGGYEQYF.

The chain recombines TRBV6-5 with TRBJ1-1, with D unclear. Germline V gene lookup returns CDR1 MNHEY and CDR2 SVGAGI. The CDR3 contains 11 residues. Trimming removed 3 bases at V and 8 bases at J, with 7 bases between. CDR3 sequence reads: CASSYRTEAFF. CDR3 nucleotides: TGTGCCAGCAGTTATCGGACGGAAGCTTTCTTT.